This T cell receptor (beta chain) was captured by sequencing in a study of T cell repertoires in ileal Crohn's disease. Whole-study context: Every patient was operated on for stricturing (roughly 61%) or penetrating (approximately 40%) complications.

This CDR3 has 16 amino acids. Unmatched junction bases numbered 5, after V lost 3 bases and J lost 0 bases. Germline-derived CDR1 and CDR2 are SGHTA and FQGNSA. TCRdb keeps only in-frame clones here, not all; method: immunoSEQ multiplex PCR. The sample includes approximately 5,700 clones, roughly four fifths of them seen just once. This rearrangement joins TRBV7-2 to TRBJ2-3, with TRBD2 matching over 8 bases. Source material: ileal tissue. This receptor was obtained from an adult with Crohn's disease. CDR3 residues: CASSLQAGASTDTQYF. CDR3 DNA: TGTGCCAGCAGCTTGCAAGCGGGGGCGAGCACAGATACGCAGTATTTT.